The source of this T cell receptor (beta chain) is a study of Graves' ophthalmopathy and Graves' hyperthyroidism. CDR1 and CDR2 (germline): SNHLY, FYNNEI. The V and J ends lost 0 bases and 0 bases respectively, with 6 bases between them. The CDR3 has 15 residues. As the template, RNA transcripts were used to amplify TCR beta CDR3 regions. Following a first-round RT-PCR that used HTBI primers, a second-round multiplex PCR was carried out. Using its own MiXCR run on the multiplex PCR reads, TCRdb lists one record per CDR3 protein. The repertoire has 740,000 or so distinct CDR3 sequences, 40% of them found once; the top ten carry less than 55%. This clonotype was counted many times. Its matching antigen is unknown. General study results and limits: From stable hyperthyroidism, ophthalmopathy was separated by a 13-signature model with 85% to 90% sensitivity and less than 82% specificity.

Clinical symptoms, serum thyroxine, TRAb, thyroid ultrasound and orbital computed tomography formed the basis of diagnosis. Sampling over 8 ml of fresh peripheral blood provided the PBMCs. Material: peripheral blood. The origin of this receptor is an adult man with Graves' ophthalmopathy. The V call is TRBV2, the J call TRBJ1-3; D remains unclear. CDR3 sequence reads: CASSEAQHSGNTIYF. DNA of the CDR3: TGTGCCAGCAGTGAAGCGCAGCACTCTGGAAACACCATATATTTT.